Each of the 3 T cell receptor beta chains below was sequenced from the same sample in a study of cytotoxic CD8 clonotypes in ibrutinib-treated CLL. TCRdb keeps only in-frame clones here, not all; method: immunoSEQ multiplex PCR. The table records some 85,000 clones, 60% to 80% of them present only once. Sequenced material: PBMCs, taken after 24 months of ibrutinib treatment. These receptors were obtained from a human donor with chronic lymphocytic leukemia.

The CDR3, as DNA: TGTGCCAGCAGCTTATGGGGGAACACTGAAGCTTTCTTT. This codes for CASSLWGNTEAFF. The chain joins TRBV7-3 to TRBJ1-1; D is ambiguous. Germline CDR1 is SGHTA and CDR2 is FQGTGA. V shed 2 bases and J shed 1 base, with 5 bases lying between them. CDR3 length: 13 residues.

The chain carries TRBV29-1 and TRBJ1-2; D gene uncertain. Germline CDR1 SQVTM, CDR2 ANQGSEA. The CDR3 length is 12 residues. V lost 1 base and J 6 bases, leaving 9 bases between the germline ends. Here the CDR3 DNA reads TGCAGCGTTGAAGGCAGGCTTAATGGCTACACCTTC. As protein: CSVEGRLNGYTF.

The chain is built from TRBV18 and TRBJ1-1, with TRBD1 matching over 10 bases. Germline CDR1 KGHSH, CDR2 LQKENI. The ends lost 9 bases at V and 4 bases at J; junction bases unmatched: 14. There are 16 residues in the CDR3. The CDR3 sequence: CASSGPGQGRSTEAFF. Here the CDR3 DNA reads TGTGCCAGTTCAGGACCGGGACAGGGGAGGTCCACTGAAGCTTTCTTT.